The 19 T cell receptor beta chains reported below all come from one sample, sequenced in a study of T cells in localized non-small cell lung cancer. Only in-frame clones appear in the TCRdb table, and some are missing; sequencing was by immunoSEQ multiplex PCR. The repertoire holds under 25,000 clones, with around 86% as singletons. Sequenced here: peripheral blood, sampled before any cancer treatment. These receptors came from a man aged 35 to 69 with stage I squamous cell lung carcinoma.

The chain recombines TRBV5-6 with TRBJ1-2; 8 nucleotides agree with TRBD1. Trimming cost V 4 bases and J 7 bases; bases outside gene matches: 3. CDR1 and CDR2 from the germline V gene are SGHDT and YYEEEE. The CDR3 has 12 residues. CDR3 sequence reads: CASSIRGPGYTF. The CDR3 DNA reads TGTGCCAGCAGCATCAGGGGGCCTGGCTACACCTTC.

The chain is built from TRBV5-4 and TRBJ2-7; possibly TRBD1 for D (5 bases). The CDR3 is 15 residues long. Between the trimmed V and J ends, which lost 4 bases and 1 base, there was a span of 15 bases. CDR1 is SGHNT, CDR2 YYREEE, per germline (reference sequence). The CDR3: CASSMEQGNSYEQYF. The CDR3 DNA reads TGTGCCAGCAGCATGGAGCAGGGTAATTCCTACGAGCAGTACTTC. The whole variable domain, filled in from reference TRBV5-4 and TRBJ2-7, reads ETGVTQSPTHLIKTRGQQVTLRCSSQSGHNTVSWYQQALGQGPQFIFQYYREEENGRGNFPPRFSGLQFPNYSSELNVNALELDDSALYLCASSMEQGNSYEQYFGPGTRLTVT.

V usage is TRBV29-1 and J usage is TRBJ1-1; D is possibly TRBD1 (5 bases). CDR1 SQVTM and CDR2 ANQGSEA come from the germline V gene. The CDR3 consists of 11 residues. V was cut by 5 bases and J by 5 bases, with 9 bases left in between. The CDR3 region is CSVHRGTEAFF. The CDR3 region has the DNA TGCAGCGTTCACCGGGGGACTGAAGCTTTCTTT.

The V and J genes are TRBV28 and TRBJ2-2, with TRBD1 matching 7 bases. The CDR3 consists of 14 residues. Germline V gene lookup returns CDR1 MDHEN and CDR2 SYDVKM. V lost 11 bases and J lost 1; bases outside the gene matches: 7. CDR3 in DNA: TGTGCCCTACGGGACAGTAAGAACACCGGGGAGCTGTTTTTT. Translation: CALRDSKNTGELFF.

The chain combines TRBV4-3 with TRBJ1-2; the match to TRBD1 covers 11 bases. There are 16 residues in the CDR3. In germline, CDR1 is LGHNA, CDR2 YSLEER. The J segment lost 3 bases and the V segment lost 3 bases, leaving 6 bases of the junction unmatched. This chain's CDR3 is CASSQEPGQGDYGYTF. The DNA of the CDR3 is TGCGCCAGCAGCCAGGAACCGGGACAGGGGGACTATGGCTACACCTTC.

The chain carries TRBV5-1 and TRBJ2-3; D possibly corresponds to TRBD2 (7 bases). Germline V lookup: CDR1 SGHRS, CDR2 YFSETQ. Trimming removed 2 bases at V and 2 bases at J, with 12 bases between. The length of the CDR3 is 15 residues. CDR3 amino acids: CASSFGGAHTDTQYF. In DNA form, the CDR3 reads TGCGCCAGCAGCTTTGGGGGGGCCCACACAGATACGCAGTATTTT.

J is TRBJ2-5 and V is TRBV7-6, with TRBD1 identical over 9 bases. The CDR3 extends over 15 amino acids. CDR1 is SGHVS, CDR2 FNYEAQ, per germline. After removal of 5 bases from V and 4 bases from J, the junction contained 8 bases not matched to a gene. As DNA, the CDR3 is TGTGCCAGCAGCGCGACCCCGGGACAGGGAGAGACCCAGTACTTC. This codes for CASSATPGQGETQYF. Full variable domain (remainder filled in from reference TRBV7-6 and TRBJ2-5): GAGVSQSPRYKVTKRGQDVALRCDPISGHVSLYWYRQALGQGPEFLTYFNYEAQQDKSGLPNDRFSAERPEGSISTLTIQRTEQRDSAMYRCASSATPGQGETQYFGPGTRLLVL.

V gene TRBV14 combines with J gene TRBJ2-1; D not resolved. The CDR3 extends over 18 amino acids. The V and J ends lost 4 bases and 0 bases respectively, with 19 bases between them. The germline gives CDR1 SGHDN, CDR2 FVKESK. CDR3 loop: CASSLGIAGKNSYNEQFF. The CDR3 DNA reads TGTGCCAGCAGCCTGGGGATCGCAGGAAAGAACTCCTACAATGAGCAGTTCTTC.

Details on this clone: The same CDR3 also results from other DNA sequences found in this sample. In nucleotides, the CDR3 is TGTGCCAGCAGCGCCGGGACAGGGGGCAAGTACGAGCAGTACTTC. Translation: CASSAGTGGKYEQYF. The rearrangement joins TRBV7-2 to TRBJ2-7; TRBD1 matches at 12 bases. Germline V lookup: CDR1 SGHTA, CDR2 FQGNSA. This CDR3 spans 15 amino acids. Trimming at V came to 5 bases and at J to 4 bases, leaving 6 bases not matched to a gene.

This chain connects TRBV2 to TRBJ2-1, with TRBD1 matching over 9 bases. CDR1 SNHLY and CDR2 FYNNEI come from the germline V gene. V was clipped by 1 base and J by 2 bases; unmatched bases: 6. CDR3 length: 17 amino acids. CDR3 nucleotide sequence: TGTGCCAGCAGTGAAGACGGGCGGGACAGGGCCTACAATGAGCAGTTCTTC. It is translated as CASSEDGRDRAYNEQFF.

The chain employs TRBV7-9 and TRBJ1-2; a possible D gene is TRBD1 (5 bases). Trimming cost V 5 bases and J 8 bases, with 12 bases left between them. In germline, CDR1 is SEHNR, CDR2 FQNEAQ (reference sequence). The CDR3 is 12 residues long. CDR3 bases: TGTGCCAGCAGCCCCCGGGACTGGGGCTACACCTTC. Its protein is CASSPRDWGYTF.

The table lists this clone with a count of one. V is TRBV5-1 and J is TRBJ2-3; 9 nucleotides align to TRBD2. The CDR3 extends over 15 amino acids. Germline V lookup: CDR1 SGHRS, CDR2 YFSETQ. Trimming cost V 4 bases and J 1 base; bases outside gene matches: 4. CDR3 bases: TGCGCCAGCAGCCTTCTAGCGGGGCGCACAGATACGCAGTATTTT. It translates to CASSLLAGRTDTQYF.

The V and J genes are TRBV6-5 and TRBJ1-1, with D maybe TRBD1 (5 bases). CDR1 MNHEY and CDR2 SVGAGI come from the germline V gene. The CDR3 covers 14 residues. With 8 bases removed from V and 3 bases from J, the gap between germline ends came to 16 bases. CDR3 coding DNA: TGTGCCAGCGGGGGTCGGCTGGGCGACACTGAAGCTTTCTTT. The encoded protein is CASGGRLGDTEAFF.

The CDR3 loop is CASGLAELGANEKLFF. The DNA for the CDR3 is TGTGCTAGTGGTTTGGCCGAGCTGGGGGCGAATGAAAAACTGTTTTTT. The chain joins TRBV12-5 to TRBJ1-4; tentatively, D is TRBD1 (6 bases). The CDR3 consists of 16 residues. Germline CDR1 and CDR2: LGHNT and FRNRAP. The V end lost 1 base, the J end lost 5 bases, and 14 bases lay between the germline ends.

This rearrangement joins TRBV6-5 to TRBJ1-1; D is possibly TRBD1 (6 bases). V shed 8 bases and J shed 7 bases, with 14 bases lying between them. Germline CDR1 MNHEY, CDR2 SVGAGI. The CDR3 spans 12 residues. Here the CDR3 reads CASVDSPFEAFF. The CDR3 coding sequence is TGTGCCAGCGTGGACAGCCCCTTTGAAGCTTTCTTT.

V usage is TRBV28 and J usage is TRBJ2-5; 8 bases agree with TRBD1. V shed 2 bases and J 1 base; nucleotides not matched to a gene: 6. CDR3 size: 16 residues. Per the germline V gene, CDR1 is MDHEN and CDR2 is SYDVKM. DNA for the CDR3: TGTGCCAGCAGTTTAGCGGACAGGGTGGGCCAAGAGACCCAGTACTTC. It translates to CASSLADRVGQETQYF.

CDR3 sequence reads: CASSPAGLWGGYTF. CDR3 DNA: TGTGCCAGCAGCCCCGCAGGGCTTTGGGGTGGCTACACCTTC. This chain connects TRBV7-9 to TRBJ1-2, with D perhaps TRBD1 (5 bases). Per the germline V gene, CDR1 is SEHNR and CDR2 is FQNEAQ (reference sequence). V gave up 5 bases and J gave up 7 bases, with 17 bases separating them. This CDR3 spans 14 amino acids.

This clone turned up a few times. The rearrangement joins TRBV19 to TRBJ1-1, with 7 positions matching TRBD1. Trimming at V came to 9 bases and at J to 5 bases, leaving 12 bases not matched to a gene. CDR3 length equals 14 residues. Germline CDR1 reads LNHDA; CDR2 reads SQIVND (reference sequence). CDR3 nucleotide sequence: TGTGCCAGCGGGGAATACAGGGGTAGGACTGAAGCTTTCTTT. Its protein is CASGEYRGRTEAFF.

CDR3: CASSFFVTGPGTDTQYF. DNA of the CDR3: TGTGCCAGCAGTTTTTTTGTTACGGGGCCTGGCACAGATACGCAGTATTTT. V usage is TRBV7-9 and J usage is TRBJ2-3; either TRBD1 or TRBD2 may fit D (5 bases each). The length of the CDR3 is 17 residues. Germline loops: CDR1 SEHNR, CDR2 FQNEAQ (reference sequence). The V gene lost 6 bases and the J gene lost 1 base, with 20 bases spanning the gap.